The TCR beta chain under discussion was sequenced for a study of CD4 and CD8 cells across lung adenocarcinoma regions. To note about this clonotype: One end of the junction varies from germline; a read error may be responsible.

Localized lung adenocarcinoma, a non-small cell lung cancer, affected the donors. TCRdb processed the PCR reads anew with MiXCR; each CDR3 protein has one entry. The sample comprises fewer than 7,500 distinct CDR3 sequences, 40% to 60% of which are singletons, and nearly 30% rests with the top ten. The CDR3 contains 14 residues. Germline-derived CDR1 and CDR2 are MNHNS and SASEGT. The sequence was collected from a female donor with lung adenocarcinoma. The CD4 and CD8 labels of this study may be unreliable. The sample comprised CD4+ T cells from the center of a lung tumor. This chain connects TRBV6-1 to TRBJ2-1; no reliable D call. For the CDR3, the DNA is TGTGCCAGCAGGGCTGTTAGCTCCAAAAATGCGCAGTTCTTC. The encoded protein is CASRAVSSKNAQFF.